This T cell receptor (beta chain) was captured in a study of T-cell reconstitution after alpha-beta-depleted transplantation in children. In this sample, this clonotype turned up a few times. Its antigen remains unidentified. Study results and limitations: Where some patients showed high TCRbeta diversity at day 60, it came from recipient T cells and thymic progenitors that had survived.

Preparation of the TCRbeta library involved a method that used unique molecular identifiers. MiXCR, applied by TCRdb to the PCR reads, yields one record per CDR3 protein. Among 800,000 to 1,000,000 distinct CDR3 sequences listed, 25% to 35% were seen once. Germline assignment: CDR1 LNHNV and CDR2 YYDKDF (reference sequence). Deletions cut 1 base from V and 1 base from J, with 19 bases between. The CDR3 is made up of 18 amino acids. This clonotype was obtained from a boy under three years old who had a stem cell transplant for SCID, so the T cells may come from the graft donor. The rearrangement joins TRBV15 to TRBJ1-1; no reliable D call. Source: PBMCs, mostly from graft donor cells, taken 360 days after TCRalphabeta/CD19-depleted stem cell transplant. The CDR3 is CATSRGAYEGSRNTEAFF. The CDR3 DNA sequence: TGTGCCACCAGCAGAGGAGCCTATGAGGGCTCGAGGAACACTGAAGCTTTCTTT.